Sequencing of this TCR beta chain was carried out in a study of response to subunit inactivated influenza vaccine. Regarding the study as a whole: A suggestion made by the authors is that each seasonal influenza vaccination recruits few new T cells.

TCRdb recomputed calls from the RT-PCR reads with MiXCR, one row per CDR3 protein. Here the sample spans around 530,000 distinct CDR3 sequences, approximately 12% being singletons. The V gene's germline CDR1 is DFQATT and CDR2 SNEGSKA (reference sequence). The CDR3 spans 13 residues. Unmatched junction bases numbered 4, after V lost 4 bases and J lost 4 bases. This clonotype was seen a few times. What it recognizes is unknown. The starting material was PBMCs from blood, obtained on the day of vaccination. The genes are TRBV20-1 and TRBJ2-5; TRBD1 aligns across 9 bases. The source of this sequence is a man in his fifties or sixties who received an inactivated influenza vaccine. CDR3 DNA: TGCAGTGCTATACAGGGGGCGCGAGAGACCCAGTACTTC. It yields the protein CSAIQGARETQYF.